This TCR beta chain originates from a study of cytotoxic CD8 clonotypes in ibrutinib-treated CLL. Study-wide background: In all, about eleven patients were relapsed/refractory, some 14 were treatment-naive and about 18 were IGHV unmutated. Following a median roughly 13 months of treatment, with a range of 6 to 36, response samples were taken. Productive templates per sample averaged 255,043; productive rearrangements, approximately 96,000.

A note on this clone: Its antigen is currently unknown.

The study, taken as a whole, reports: At progression, clonality fell back toward baseline after rising at ibrutinib response.

Only in-frame clones appear in the TCRdb table, and some are missing; sequencing was by immunoSEQ multiplex PCR. Found here are 25,000 to 30,000 clones, 69% of them singletons; the top ten hold around 55%. CDR1 and CDR2 from the germline V gene are MDHEN and SYDVKM. Trimming took 4 bases from V and 10 from J, leaving 7 bases between them. This CDR3 contains 11 residues. V and J are TRBV28 and TRBJ2-2; unclear D gene. The origin of this receptor is a human donor with chronic lymphocytic leukemia. The sample in question was PBMCs, obtained after 24 months of ibrutinib treatment. CDR3 amino acids: CASSSGAELFF. CDR3 coding DNA: TGTGCCAGCAGTTCGGGTGCGGAGCTGTTTTTT. The full variable domain, completed using reference TRBV28 and TRBJ2-2, is DVKVTQSSRYLVKRTGEKVFLECVQDMDHENMFWYRQDPGLGLRLIYFSYDVKMKEKGDIPEGYSVSREKKERFSLILESASTNQTSMYLCASSSGAELFFGEGSRLTVL.